The T cell receptor (beta chain) described here comes from a study of T cell responses to AZD1222 COVID-19 vaccine. Whole-study findings and limits: Females outnumbered males among donors, who were mostly white British; clonal diversity was possibly underestimated. As reported, nearly half of all spike-specific TCRs target variant regions that are unmutated.

V lost 4 bases and J 5 bases, leaving 15 bases between the germline ends. This CDR3 comprises 14 residues. Per germline, CDR1 MNHEY and CDR2 SVGEGT. Libraries were prepared by immunoSEQ multiplex PCR; TCRdb keeps only in-frame clonotypes and omits some of them. The table has about 35,000 clones, around nine tenths seen once. With regard to this clone: Its antigen remains unidentified.

This TCR derives from an adult in good health. The sequences come from peripheral blood, collected on day 0 of AZD1222 vaccination. The chain couples TRBV6-2 or TRBV6-3 to TRBJ2-7; a weak D match, TRBD1 (5 bases). The CDR3 loop is CASSLGVKINEQYF. The CDR3 bases are TGTGCCAGCAGTTTAGGGGTGAAAATTAACGAGCAGTACTTC.